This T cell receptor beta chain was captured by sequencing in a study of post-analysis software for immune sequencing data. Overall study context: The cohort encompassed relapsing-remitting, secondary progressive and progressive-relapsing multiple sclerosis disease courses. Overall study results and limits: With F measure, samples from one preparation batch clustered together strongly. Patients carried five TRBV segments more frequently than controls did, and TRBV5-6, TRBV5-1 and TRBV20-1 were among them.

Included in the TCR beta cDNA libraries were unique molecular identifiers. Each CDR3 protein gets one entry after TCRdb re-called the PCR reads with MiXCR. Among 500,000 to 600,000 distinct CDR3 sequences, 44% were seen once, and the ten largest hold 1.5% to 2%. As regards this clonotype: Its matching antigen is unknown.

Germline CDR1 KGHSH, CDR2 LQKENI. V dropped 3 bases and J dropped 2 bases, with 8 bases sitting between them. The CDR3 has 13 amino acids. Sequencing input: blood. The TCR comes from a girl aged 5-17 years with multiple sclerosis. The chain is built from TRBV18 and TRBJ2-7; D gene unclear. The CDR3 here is CASSPQSTYEQYF. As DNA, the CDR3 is TGTGCCAGCTCACCTCAGTCGACCTACGAGCAGTACTTC.